The present T cell receptor (beta chain) was sequenced within a study of monozygotic twins with inflammatory bowel disease. TCRdb reprocessed the 5' RACE reads, keeping one entry per CDR3 protein, no DNA. The sample's table shows roughly 150,000 distinct CDR3 sequences. The CDR3 loop spans 16 amino acids. Germline loops: CDR1 SGHRS, CDR2 YFSETQ. The specimen sequenced was blood. The V gene is TRBV5-1, the J gene TRBJ2-6. The origin of this receptor is a human donor with ulcerative colitis or Crohn's disease, or a healthy co-twin of an affected twin (not recorded which). This chain's CDR3 is CASSLGVDSGANVLTF.